This entry concerns a single T cell receptor beta chain. There is no known antigen for this receptor. Base qualities are not at hand, and no much larger clone is one base apart. Donors were healthy HIV-negative adults with no recently reported acute infections or vaccinations. Every donor was a Caucasian adult living in Nashville, Tennessee, USA. CD4+ T cells were enriched by magnetic negative selection, after which naive cells were positively selected on CD45RA and the negative fraction was taken as the memory subset. Blood was collected by leukapheresis, and PBMCs were isolated by Ficoll-Histopaque density gradient centrifugation and then cryopreserved in liquid nitrogen vapor phase. Analytical flow cytometry was used to check the purity and quantity of each magnetically sorted T cell population. Each sorted fraction had its genomic DNA isolated and then quantified by UV absorbance on a Nanodrop 2000c.

Using the deep immunoSEQ assay, TCR CDR3 regions were amplified from genomic DNA by multiplex PCR. Extracted genomic DNA from each cell subset was spread evenly across all wells of several immunoSEQ 96-well plates, with each plate serving as a replicate. For sorted subsets, roughly 200 ng of genomic DNA, equivalent to 25,000 to 35,000 T cell genomes, went into each replicate PCR. Purified libraries were measured with a Qubit 3.0 fluorometer, size-checked on a Bioanalyzer 2100, and measured again with the KAPA Library Quantification kit. Every immunoSEQ 96-well plate was sequenced on a separate single-read 150-cycle Illumina NextSeq 550 flow cell. The published analysis was carried out like this. Because the immunoSEQ output included only junctional sequences and no quality scores, the filtering could not be the same as the filtering used for full-length reads. Sequences were annotated with PyIR, a Python wrapper for IgBLAST v1.9, and V/J genes and CDR3 were assigned using IMGT germline references. Reads with weak V/J assignments (E-value above 1e-6), missing CDR3, stop codons, out-of-frame junctions, or ambiguous translated residues were removed. V3J clonotypes were defined as sequences sharing the same inferred V gene, J gene, and CDR3 amino acid sequence. To compute the percentage overlap between repertoires, the number of shared unique clonotypes was divided by the size of the smaller repertoire. RTK rarefaction, the Chao1 estimator, and Recon v2.1 estimates of unobserved clonotypes were used to assess repertoire richness. Generation probabilities were computed with OLGA for all TCRbeta clonotypes obtained by the gDNA method from four donors. Sourced from immuneACCESS, this table was stored by TCRdb with only in-frame sequences that have V and J called. A share of the clones is absent; for the studies checked, an unresolved V gene accounts for under half, and the remainder has no known explanation. V and J calls and clone size are given by that table; D and trimming were obtained from the DNA. The sample profile shows 2,100,000 or so clones; around 95% of them were found once. Over 0.1% of the sample is in the top ten clones.

This record belongs to a study of shared clonotypes between healthy human individuals (dated by TCRdb to the early 2020s). Background for the entire study: A few men and a couple of women, aged 18 to 49 years, made up the cohort. To increase sequencing depth and limit assay-specific biases, different laboratories used diverse techniques to prepare libraries and sequence TCR repertoires. For each donor, three plates each were used for CD4 naive and CD4 memory, two plates were used for CD8 naive, and one plate was used for CD8 memory. Blood TCR repertoires of about five healthy adults were deeply sequenced to estimate repertoire size and the extent of clonotype sharing between individuals. Leukapheresis yielded between about 0.9 and 8.9 billion PBMCs per donor. Beyond this particular receptor, the publication reports: Pairwise subsampling indicated that sequencing depth was expected to affect the degree of clonotype sharing among donors. Sampling was restricted to blood, and TCR repertoires in tissues likely differ from the TCR repertoires found in blood. Sharing across a few donors was observed for around 5% of naive CD4, around 3.5% of naive CD8, over 2% of memory CD4, and around 0.4% of memory CD8 clonotypes. Even with the large sequencing depth, rarefaction of the sorted-subset datasets indicated that sequencing was incomplete. Compared with non-shared clonotypes, clonotypes shared by all four sorted-subset donors had higher generation probabilities. Because the study included a small number of donors, the genetic and exposure-history diversity represented was limited. Naive subsets generally had larger estimated clonotype richness than memory subsets did.

CDR1 and CDR2 (KGHSH, LQKENI) derive from the germline V gene. V is clipped by 0 bases and J by 3 bases, and the sequence between their germline boundaries is 2 bases long. The cysteine opens and the phenylalanine closes a CDR3 of 13 amino acids. Solely the CDR3 DNA is kept, with 39 bases framed from the first base. The sample comprised naive CD4+ T cells sorted from blood. The cell subset or site label corresponds to: CD45RA+ positively selected. The chain is assembled from TRBV18 and TRBJ1-4, with the identity of the D gene unclear. The clonotype was recovered from a man younger than 30 in good health. The nucleotides are TGTGCCAGCTCACCACCAGCTAATGAAAAACTGTTTTTT. Translated, it reads CASSPPANEKLFF.